The sequence of this TCR beta chain was determined in a study of Tregs in tolerant kidney transplant recipients. Whole-study results and caveats: Donor-specific Treg expansion exceeded global Treg expansion in tolerant patients, suggesting antigen drive.

Comments on this clone: The antigen is not known.

Assay used: immunoSEQ multiplex PCR; TCRdb lists only in-frame clones, some missing. Of under 90,000 clones in the sample, more than 85% were seen once. The length of the CDR3 is 16 residues. Trimming stripped 1 base from V and 2 bases from J, with 15 bases between. Germline CDR1 SGHRS, CDR2 YFSETQ. The nonmyeloablative bone marrow transplants came from related graft donors, with transient mixed chimerism. The sequence was obtained from a human patient who received a combined kidney and bone marrow transplant. A share of the T cells may be of graft donor origin. Sequenced material: CD4+ T cells from blood (PBMCs), taken 24 months after the transplant. The V gene is TRBV5-1, the J gene TRBJ1-2; D not certain. The CDR3, as DNA: TGCGCCAGCAGCTTGAGGGAGGGCCCGATAAACTATGGCTACACCTTC. As protein: CASSLREGPINYGYTF.